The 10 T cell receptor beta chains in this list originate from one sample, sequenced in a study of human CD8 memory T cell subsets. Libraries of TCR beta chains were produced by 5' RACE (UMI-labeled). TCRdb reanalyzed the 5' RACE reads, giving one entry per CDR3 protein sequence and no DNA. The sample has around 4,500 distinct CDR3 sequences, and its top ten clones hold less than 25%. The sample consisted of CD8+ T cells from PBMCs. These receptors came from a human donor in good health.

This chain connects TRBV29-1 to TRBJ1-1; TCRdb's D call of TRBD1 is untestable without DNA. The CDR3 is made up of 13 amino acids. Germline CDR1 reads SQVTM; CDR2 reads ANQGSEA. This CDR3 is CSVGTGEKGEAFF.

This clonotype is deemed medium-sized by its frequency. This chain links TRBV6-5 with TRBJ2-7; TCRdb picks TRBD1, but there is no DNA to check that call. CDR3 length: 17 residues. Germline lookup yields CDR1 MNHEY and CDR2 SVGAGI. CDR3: CASSYWSETGVGYEQYF.

Here the CDR3 reads CASSYTGDGSYEQYF. The J gene is TRBJ2-7, the V gene TRBV6-6; the D call of TRBD1 rests on TCRdb alone, since no DNA is present to check it. Germline CDR1 MNHNY, CDR2 SVGAGI (reference sequence). CDR3 size: 15 residues.

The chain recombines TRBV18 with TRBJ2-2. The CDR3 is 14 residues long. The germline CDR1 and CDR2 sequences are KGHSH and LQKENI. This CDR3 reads CASSPGVNTGELFF.

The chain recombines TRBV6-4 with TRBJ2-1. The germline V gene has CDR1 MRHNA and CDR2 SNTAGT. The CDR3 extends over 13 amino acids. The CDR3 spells CASSEGSRNEQFF.

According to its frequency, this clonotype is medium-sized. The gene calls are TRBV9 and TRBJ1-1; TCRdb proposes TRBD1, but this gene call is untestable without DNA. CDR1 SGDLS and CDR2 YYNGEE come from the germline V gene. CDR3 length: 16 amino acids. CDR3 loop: CASSTGARSMNTEAFF. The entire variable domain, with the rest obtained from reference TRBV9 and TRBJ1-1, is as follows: DSGVTQTPKHLITATGQRVTLRCSPRSGDLSVYWYQQSLDQGLQFLIQYYNGEERAKGNILERFSAQQFPDLHSELNLSSLELGDSALYFCASSTGARSMNTEAFFGQGTRLTVV.

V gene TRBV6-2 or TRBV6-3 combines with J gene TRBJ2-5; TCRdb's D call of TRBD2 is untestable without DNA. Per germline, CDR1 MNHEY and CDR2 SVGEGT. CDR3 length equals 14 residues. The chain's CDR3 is CASSYAGEQETQYF.

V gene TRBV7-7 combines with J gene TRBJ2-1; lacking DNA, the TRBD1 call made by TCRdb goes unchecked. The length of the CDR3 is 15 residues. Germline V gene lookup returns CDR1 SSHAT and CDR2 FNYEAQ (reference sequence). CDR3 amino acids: CASSLVPGGDNEQFF.

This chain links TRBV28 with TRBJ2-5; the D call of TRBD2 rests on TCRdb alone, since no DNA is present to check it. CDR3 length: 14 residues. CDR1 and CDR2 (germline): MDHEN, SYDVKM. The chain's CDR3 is CASSLSGPAETQYF.

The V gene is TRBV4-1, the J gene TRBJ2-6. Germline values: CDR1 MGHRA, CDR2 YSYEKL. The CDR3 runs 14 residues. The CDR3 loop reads CASRRTSGANVLTF.